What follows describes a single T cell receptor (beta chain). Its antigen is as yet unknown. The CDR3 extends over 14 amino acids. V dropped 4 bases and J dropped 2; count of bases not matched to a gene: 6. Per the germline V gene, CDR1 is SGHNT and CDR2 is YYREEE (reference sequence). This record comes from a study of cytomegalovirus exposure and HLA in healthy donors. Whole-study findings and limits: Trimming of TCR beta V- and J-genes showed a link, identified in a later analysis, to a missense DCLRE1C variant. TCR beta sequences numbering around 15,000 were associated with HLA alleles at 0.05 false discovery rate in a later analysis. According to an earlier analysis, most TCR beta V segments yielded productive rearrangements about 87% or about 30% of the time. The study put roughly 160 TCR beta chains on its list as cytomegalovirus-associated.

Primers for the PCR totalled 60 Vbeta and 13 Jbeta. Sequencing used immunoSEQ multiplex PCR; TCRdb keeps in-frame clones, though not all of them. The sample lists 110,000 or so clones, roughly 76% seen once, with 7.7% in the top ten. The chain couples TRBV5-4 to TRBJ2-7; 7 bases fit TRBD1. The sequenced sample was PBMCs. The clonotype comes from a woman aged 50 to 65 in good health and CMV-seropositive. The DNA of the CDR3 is TGTGCCAGCAGCCTCGGGACAGAAGCCTACGAGCAGTACTTC. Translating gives CASSLGTEAYEQYF.